Below, one T cell receptor (beta chain) is given with its context. Its antigen is currently unknown. The data originate from a study of cytomegalovirus exposure and HLA in healthy donors. Study at large: According to later analysis, the same platform produced the approximately 120 validation and several hundred first-cohort repertoires. General study results and limits: Despite most TCR sequences being rare, some public TCRs occurred in many donors.

The CDR3 is made up of 12 amino acids. V lost 6 bases, J lost 6 bases, and 8 bases lay in between. The germline gives CDR1 ENHRY, CDR2 SYGVKD. Sequencing was performed with immunoSEQ multiplex PCR; in TCRdb, only in-frame clones are kept and a portion is missing. The sample consists of roughly 150,000 clones, less than 90% of them appearing once. This receptor was identified in a woman in her twenties or thirties in good health and CMV-seronegative. What was sequenced was PBMCs. The genes are TRBV10-3 and TRBJ2-2, with a tentative D call TRBD1 (6 bases). The DNA of the CDR3 is TGTGCCATCAGCTGGGGGCCCGGGGAGCTGTTTTTT. Translating gives CAISWGPGELFF.